The next 17 T cell receptor beta chains were all read from a single sample in a study of human CD8 memory T cell subsets. UMI-labeled 5' RACE was used to make TCR beta libraries. From the 5' RACE reads, TCRdb lists one entry per CDR3 protein and no DNA. The repertoire table contains 9,000 to 10,000 distinct CDR3 sequences. The sequenced sample was CD8+ T cells from PBMCs. The receptor source for this set is a human donor in good health.

V is TRBV4-1 and J is TRBJ2-3; there is no DNA to check the TCRdb D call of TRBD1. CDR1 MGHRA and CDR2 YSYEKL come from the germline V gene. The CDR3 sequence is 15 residues long. CDR3 sequence: CASSQRAGRTDTQYF.

This chain joins TRBV7-9 and TRBJ2-1; absent DNA, TCRdb's TRBD1 call cannot be checked. The V gene's germline CDR1 is SEHNR and CDR2 FQNEAQ (reference sequence). This CDR3 has 13 residues. The CDR3 here is CASSPGGGNEQFF.

Frequency places this clonotype as medium-sized. The chain joins TRBV7-2 to TRBJ1-1; TCRdb designates TRBD1, a call that cannot be tested without DNA. This CDR3 is 13 amino acids long. Germline CDR1 is SGHTA and CDR2 is FQGNSA. The CDR3 protein is CASSLSPDTEAFF.

The rearrangement uses TRBV2 and TRBJ2-1; TCRdb proposes TRBD2, but this gene call is untestable without DNA. This CDR3 is 14 amino acids long. Per germline, CDR1 SNHLY and CDR2 FYNNEI. The CDR3 here is CASYERGGRNEQFF.

This clonotype is deemed medium-sized by its frequency. J is TRBJ2-7 and V is TRBV27. Germline-derived CDR1 and CDR2 are MNHEY and SMNVEV (reference sequence). The CDR3 totals 14 residues. CDR3 in amino acids: CASSLTTGSYEQYF.

The genes are TRBV29-1 and TRBJ2-1; as DNA is missing, the TRBD1 call by TCRdb cannot be tested. Per germline, CDR1 SQVTM and CDR2 ANQGSEA. The CDR3 runs to 14 residues. This CDR3 reads CSVDGQGYENEQFF.

The V gene is TRBV6-5, the J gene TRBJ2-2. Germline V gene lookup returns CDR1 MNHEY and CDR2 SVGAGI. This CDR3 has 15 residues. Here the CDR3 reads CASSRPASNTGELFF.

The chain joins TRBV9 to TRBJ2-1; TCRdb's D call, TRBD2, is unchecked because there is no DNA. The CDR3 contains 13 residues. Germline lookup yields CDR1 SGDLS and CDR2 YYNGEE. CDR3 in amino acids: CASSGGSGNEQFF. Combining the CDR3 with reference TRBV9 and TRBJ2-1 gives the whole variable domain DSGVTQTPKHLITATGQRVTLRCSPRSGDLSVYWYQQSLDQGLQFLIQYYNGEERAKGNILERFSAQQFPDLHSELNLSSLELGDSALYFCASSGGSGNEQFFGPGTRLTVL.

V is TRBV29-1 and J is TRBJ1-1; TCRdb lists TRBD1, though no DNA is available to test this call. The CDR3 consists of 14 residues. Germline V gives CDR1 SQVTM, CDR2 ANQGSEA. This CDR3 is CSVARDRKRYEAFF.

The genes are TRBV9 and TRBJ2-3; TCRdb's D call, TRBD2, is unchecked because there is no DNA. CDR1 is SGDLS and CDR2 is YYNGEE in the germline V gene. This CDR3 contains 17 residues. CDR3 loop: CASSVEVSGSLTDTQYF.

The chain combines TRBV7-6 with TRBJ2-7; TCRdb gives TRBD1 as the D gene, but with no DNA this cannot be confirmed. Per the germline V gene, CDR1 is SGHVS and CDR2 is FNYEAQ. The CDR3 runs 15 residues. This chain's CDR3 is CASSLALTGGDEQYF.

The V gene is TRBV2, the J gene TRBJ2-3; TCRdb calls TRBD2, which cannot be checked without DNA. The CDR3 runs to 18 residues. CDR1 SNHLY and CDR2 FYNNEI come from the germline V gene. CDR3 residues: CASSETPGGLASTDTQYF.

The chain employs TRBV6-2 or TRBV6-3 and TRBJ2-7; as DNA is missing, the TRBD1 call by TCRdb cannot be tested. CDR3 length: 16 residues. Germline V lookup: CDR1 MNHEY, CDR2 SVGEGT. The CDR3 is CASSQRYPDRVHEQYF.

This chain uses TRBV7-2 with TRBJ2-2. Germline V CDR1 and CDR2: SGHTA, FQGNSA. The CDR3 spans 14 residues. The CDR3: CASSLQVNTGELFF.

The rearrangement joins TRBV9 to TRBJ2-7; as DNA is missing, the TRBD2 call by TCRdb cannot be tested. CDR1 and CDR2 from the germline V gene are SGDLS and YYNGEE. This CDR3 spans 14 amino acids. The CDR3 loop reads CASSPRGTRNEQYF.

The V and J genes are TRBV6-2 or TRBV6-3 and TRBJ1-2; checking the TCRdb D call of TRBD1 is not possible without DNA. CDR1 MNHEY and CDR2 SVGEGT come from the germline V gene. The CDR3 has 16 residues. The CDR3 reads CASSYNRDQDPYGYTF.

According to its frequency, this clonotype is medium-sized. This chain uses TRBV20-1 with TRBJ2-1; the D call from TCRdb, TRBD2, cannot be confirmed without DNA. The CDR3 contains 16 residues. The germline V gene encodes CDR1 DFQATT and CDR2 SNEGSKA (reference sequence). Here the CDR3 reads CSARTQTKNSYNEQFF.